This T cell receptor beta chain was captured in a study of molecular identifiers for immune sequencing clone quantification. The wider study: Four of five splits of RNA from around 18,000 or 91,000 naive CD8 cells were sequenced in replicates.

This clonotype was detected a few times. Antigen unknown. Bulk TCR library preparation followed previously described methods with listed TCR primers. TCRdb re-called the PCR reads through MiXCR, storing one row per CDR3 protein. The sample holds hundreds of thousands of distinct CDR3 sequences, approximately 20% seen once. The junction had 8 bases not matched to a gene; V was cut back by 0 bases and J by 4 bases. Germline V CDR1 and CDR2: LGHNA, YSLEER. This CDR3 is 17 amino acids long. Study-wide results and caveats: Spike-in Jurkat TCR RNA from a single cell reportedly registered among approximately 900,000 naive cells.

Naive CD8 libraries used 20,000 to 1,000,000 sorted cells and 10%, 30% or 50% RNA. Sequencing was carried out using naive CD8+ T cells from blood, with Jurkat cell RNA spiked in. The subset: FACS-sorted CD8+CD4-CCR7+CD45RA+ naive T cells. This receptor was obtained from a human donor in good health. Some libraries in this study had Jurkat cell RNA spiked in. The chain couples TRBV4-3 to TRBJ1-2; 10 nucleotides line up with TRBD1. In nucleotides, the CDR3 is TGCGCCAGCAGCCAAGACGTGGGGACAGGGGCCCTCTATGGCTACACCTTC. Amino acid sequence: CASSQDVGTGALYGYTF.